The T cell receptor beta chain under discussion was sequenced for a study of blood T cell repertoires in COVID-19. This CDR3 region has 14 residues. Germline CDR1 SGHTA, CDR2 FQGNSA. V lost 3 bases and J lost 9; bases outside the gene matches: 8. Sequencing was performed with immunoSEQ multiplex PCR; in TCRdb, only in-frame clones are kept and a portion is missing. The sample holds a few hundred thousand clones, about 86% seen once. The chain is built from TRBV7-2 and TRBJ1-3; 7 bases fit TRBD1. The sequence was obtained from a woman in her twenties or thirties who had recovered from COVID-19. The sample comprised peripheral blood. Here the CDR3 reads CASSFNQGVLTIYF. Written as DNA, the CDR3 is TGTGCCAGCAGCTTTAATCAGGGGGTACTCACCATATATTTT.